These 16 T cell receptor beta chains came from one sample sequenced in a study of blood T cell repertoires in COVID-19. Sequencing was performed with immunoSEQ multiplex PCR; in TCRdb, only in-frame clones are kept and a portion is missing. The sample has fewer than 300,000 clones; roughly 84% are singletons. The sample was peripheral blood. The source of these receptors is a young woman with acute or convalescent COVID-19.

The chain recombines TRBV10-3 with TRBJ2-1, with D perhaps TRBD1 (5 bases). Germline V gives CDR1 ENHRY, CDR2 SYGVKD. V was pared by 5 bases and J by 3 bases, with 8 bases between. CDR3 size: 13 residues. CDR3 in amino acids: CAISPDNYNEQFF. The CDR3 bases are TGTGCCATCAGTCCGGACAACTACAATGAGCAGTTCTTC.

V and J are TRBV5-1 and TRBJ1-4; 7 nucleotides align to TRBD1. CDR3 size: 15 residues. Germline V CDR1 and CDR2: SGHRS, YFSETQ. After removal of 0 bases from V and 7 bases from J, the junction contained 6 bases not matched to a gene. The DNA for the CDR3 is TGCGCCAGCAGCTTGGGAGGAGGGGGCACTGAAAAACTGTTTTTT. Protein sequence: CASSLGGGGTEKLFF.

This clone was counted only a few times. The V gene is TRBV20-1, the J gene TRBJ2-3; D is unclear. The ends were cut back, 7 bases at V and 9 bases at J, with 14 bases in the middle. There are 11 residues in the CDR3. Per germline, CDR1 DFQATT and CDR2 SNEGSKA (reference sequence). The CDR3 reads CSVPPGGTQYF. CDR3 bases: TGCAGTGTCCCCCCTGGTGGCACGCAGTATTTT.

A single count supports this clone. CDR3 sequence reads: CASSLHRANSPLHF. The CDR3, as DNA: TGTGCCAGCAGCTTACACAGAGCTAATTCACCCCTCCACTTT. The chain joins TRBV5-5 to TRBJ1-6, with D unresolved. The CDR3 is 14 residues long. Germline CDR1 is SGHKS and CDR2 is YYEKEE (reference sequence). Between the trimmed V and J ends, which lost 2 bases and 6 bases, there was a span of 9 bases.

The chain is built from TRBV10-1 and TRBJ1-2; 8 positions agree with TRBD1. The CDR3 runs to 13 residues. CDR1 and CDR2 (germline): WNHNN, SYGVQD (reference sequence). The J segment lost 4 bases and the V segment lost 10 bases, leaving 8 bases of the junction unmatched. The CDR3 region is CAIPVDRGYGYTF. DNA for the CDR3: TGCGCCATACCAGTCGACAGGGGCTATGGCTACACCTTC.

The V and J genes are TRBV6-5 and TRBJ2-1; maybe TRBD2 (5 bases). This CDR3 spans 14 amino acids. V lost 6 bases to trimming and J lost 5 bases, with 14 bases between them. Per germline, CDR1 MNHEY and CDR2 SVGAGI. The CDR3 protein is CASSYKLVDNEQFF. For the CDR3, the DNA is TGTGCCAGCAGCTATAAACTAGTCGACAATGAGCAGTTCTTC.

V and J are TRBV5-1 and TRBJ1-1, with D perhaps TRBD1 (5 bases). Between the trimmed V and J ends, which lost 0 bases and 7 bases, there was a span of 10 bases. Germline V gene data show CDR1 as SGHRS and CDR2 as YFSETQ. The CDR3 runs 13 residues. CDR3 residues: CASSLAPGDEAFF. In DNA form, the CDR3 reads TGCGCCAGCAGCTTGGCCCCGGGGGATGAAGCTTTCTTT.

The chain joins TRBV28 to TRBJ1-3, with a possible D match to TRBD1 (6 bases). CDR3 length: 14 residues. V lost 9 bases and J 0 bases, leaving 12 bases between the germline ends. Per germline, CDR1 MDHEN and CDR2 SYDVKM. For the CDR3, the DNA is TGTGCCAGTTCTTCGACAGGCTCTGGAAACACCATATATTTT. Amino acids: CASSSTGSGNTIYF.

CDR3 bases: TGTGCCAGCCTCCTCTATGGCAATCAGCCCCAGCATTTT. This sequence encodes CASLLYGNQPQHF. The V call is TRBV28, the J call TRBJ1-5; D is uncertain. This CDR3 has 13 residues. Germline V lookup: CDR1 MDHEN, CDR2 SYDVKM. V lost 8 bases, J lost 2 bases, and 10 bases lay in between.

The genes are TRBV6-5 and TRBJ1-2; possibly TRBD1 for D (6 bases). V gave up 2 bases and J gave up 6 bases, with 10 bases separating them. Germline CDR1 is MNHEY and CDR2 is SVGAGI. CDR3 length equals 13 residues. CDR3 nucleotides: TGTGCCAGCAGTTACACGACAGGCCATGGCTACACCTTC. This translates into CASSYTTGHGYTF.

The V and J genes are TRBV5-1 and TRBJ1-4, with D uncertain. V was clipped by 5 bases and J by 6 bases, with 17 bases between them. Germline-derived CDR1 and CDR2 are SGHRS and YFSETQ. The CDR3 has 15 residues. This CDR3 reads CASRLMRAVDEKLFF. CDR3 in DNA: TGCGCCAGCAGGCTAATGCGGGCGGTCGATGAAAAACTGTTTTTT.

This chain joins TRBV19 and TRBJ2-1; TRBD2 matches at 7 bases. The CDR3 extends over 16 amino acids. Trimming at V came to 5 bases and at J to 6 bases, leaving 13 bases not matched to a gene. The germline V gene encodes CDR1 LNHDA and CDR2 SQIVND (reference sequence). The DNA of the CDR3 is TGTGCCAGTAGTCCGGCCCGGACTAGTGTCTTCAATGAGCAGTTCTTC. Protein product: CASSPARTSVFNEQFF.

This clone came up once. The rearrangement links TRBV4-3 to TRBJ2-7, with D tentatively TRBD1 (6 bases). CDR3 size: 16 residues. Trimming shortened V by 0 bases and J by 2 bases, and 14 bases separated the two germline ends. Looked up from germline, CDR1 is LGHNA and CDR2 is YSLEER. Here the CDR3 reads CASSQDSPGAAYEQYF. CDR3 sequence (DNA): TGCGCCAGCAGCCAAGATTCGCCAGGGGCGGCCTACGAGCAGTACTTC.

This sequence joins TRBV6-5 and TRBJ2-1, with TRBD2 identical over 11 bases. The CDR3 is 15 amino acids. The germline gives CDR1 MNHEY, CDR2 SVGAGI. V lost 5 bases and J lost 6; bases outside the gene matches: 6. The CDR3 sequence: CASSRGGTSGNEQFF. CDR3 coding DNA: TGTGCCAGCAGTAGGGGAGGGACTAGCGGCAATGAGCAGTTCTTC.

V is TRBV5-1 and J is TRBJ2-1, with D possibly being TRBD2 (6 bases). V was pared by 3 bases and J by 6 bases, with 10 bases between. This CDR3 is built from 13 residues. Germline V gene sequence: CDR1 SGHRS, CDR2 YFSETQ. This CDR3 is CASSSLAVNEQFF. For the CDR3, the DNA is TGCGCCAGCAGCTCGTTAGCGGTCAATGAGCAGTTCTTC.

The chain employs TRBV30 and TRBJ1-2; tentatively, D is TRBD1 (6 bases). The CDR3 is made up of 14 amino acids. The germline V gene has CDR1 GTSNPN and CDR2 SVGIG (reference sequence). Trimming removed 2 bases at V and 2 bases at J, with 12 bases between. CDR3 loop: CAWSRAGVNYGYTF. The CDR3 nucleotides are TGTGCCTGGAGTCGCGCAGGGGTAAACTATGGCTACACCTTC.